The table lists the clone carrying this TCR beta chain with many counts. It was through 5'RACE template switching that TCR cDNA was made, with a universal primer site and UMIs added. TCRdb recomputed calls from the 5' RACE reads with MiXCR, one row per CDR3 protein. The data show 200,000 to 250,000 distinct CDR3 sequences, 6.9% seen once. This specimen comes from a study of T cells after yellow fever vaccination. The wider study: SMART-Seq v4 Ultra Low Input prepared libraries from low-cell fractions.

V was clipped by 0 bases and J by 4 bases; unmatched bases: 6. The CDR3 has 15 amino acids. In germline, CDR1 is DFQATT, CDR2 SNEGSKA (reference sequence). V usage is TRBV20-1 and J usage is TRBJ2-1; 7 positions match TRBD2. The TCR originated in a man aged 25-45 years who received the YFV17D yellow fever vaccine. The sequenced sample was CD4+ T cells sorted from PBMCs, obtained 15 days after the yellow fever booster vaccination. Here the CDR3 DNA reads TGCAGTGCTAGAGATCCCGGGACTATTTACAATGAGCAGTTCTTC. Translating gives CSARDPGTIYNEQFF.